This T cell receptor beta chain was identified during a study of blood T cell repertoires in COVID-19. Study background: Italy, Spain and the United States were the sources of the convalescent and acute COVID-19 samples. PBMCs, B-cell-depleted T cells, or T cells provided the cDNA or gDNA that made up the material.

In the authors' methods: Amplification of reference gene primers was used by the study to estimate nucleated cell counts. Sequenced by immunoSEQ multiplex PCR; TCRdb stores in-frame clones only, minus some. For V, J and clone size, that table is used; D and trimming come from the DNA. The sample lists over 25,000 clones; roughly three quarters were seen once. Sample: peripheral blood. The origin of this receptor is a man at least 80 years old with active or convalescent COVID-19.

The CDR3 loop is CASSDQGLPGETQYF. The CDR3 DNA is TGTGCCAGCAGTGATCAGGGGCTCCCGGGAGAGACCCAGTACTTC. The rearrangement links TRBV2 to TRBJ2-5; possible D gene TRBD1, 6 bases. Trimming took 3 bases from V and 4 from J, leaving 15 bases between them. The CDR3 is made up of 15 amino acids. Looked up from germline, CDR1 is SNHLY and CDR2 is FYNNEI.